This TCR beta chain is from a study of neurological immune-mediated disorders. Study-wide findings and caveats: HTLV-1-associated myelopathy had the most TCR clonal expansion, while multiple sclerosis had the least, a level that fell below healthy controls.

5'RACE with 10-nucleotide random UMIs produced the cDNA. Over 160 million TCR-beta sequences from 15-18 subjects came out of each sequencing run. TCRdb recomputed calls from the 5' RACE reads with MiXCR, one row per CDR3 protein. Counted here are 46,000 or so distinct CDR3 sequences, about 9.4% occurring once; the ten biggest clones make up about 20%. This clonotype appeared many times. Its antigen remains unidentified. The unsorted libraries originated from 2 million PBMCs kept at -80 C. This CDR3 spans 14 amino acids. The germline V gene has CDR1 SGHTA and CDR2 FQGNSA. Trimming removed 5 bases at V and 6 bases at J, with 16 bases between.

Sequencing was done on a sample of PBMCs. The chain carries TRBV7-2 and TRBJ1-2; no reliable D call. This TCR was sampled from a woman aged 40 to 50 with HTLV-1-associated myelopathy (HAM/TSP). CDR3 amino acids: CASSLRDGVNGYTF. The CDR3 coding sequence is TGTGCCAGCAGCCTCAGAGACGGAGTTAATGGCTACACCTTC.